Included here is one T cell receptor (beta chain) sequence, with context. The antigen is undetermined. The length of the CDR3 is 16 residues. V shed 4 bases and J 3 bases; nucleotides not matched to a gene: 9. The V gene's germline CDR1 is SGHNT and CDR2 YYREEE (reference sequence). The data derive from a study of cytomegalovirus exposure and HLA in healthy donors. Study outcomes and limitations: An assumption of roughly uniform sequencing depth across donors underlay the presence/absence analyses. It was reportedly the case that the classifier diagnosed cytomegalovirus status with high specificity and sensitivity.

13 Jbeta primers and 60 Vbeta primers were used for the PCR. Generated by immunoSEQ multiplex PCR, the TCRdb table keeps only in-frame clones and is missing some. Altogether some 120,000 clones are present, about 83% being singletons, with the ten largest covering about 2.5%. V gene TRBV5-4 combines with J gene TRBJ2-3; 9 bases line up with TRBD2. What was sequenced was PBMCs. The receptor comes from a female donor in good health and CMV-seronegative. The CDR3, as DNA: TGTGCCAGCAGCACTAGGTCGGGACTAGCAACAGATACGCAGTATTTT. Translation: CASSTRSGLATDTQYF.